This T cell receptor beta chain was documented in a study of T cells in Graves' hyperthyroidism and ophthalmopathy. RNA transcripts yielded amplified TCR beta CDR3 regions. Primed by the HTBI set, a first-round RT-PCR was run on the TCR CDR3. TCRdb redid the calling of the multiplex PCR reads with MiXCR, one entry per CDR3 protein. The sample has approximately 270,000 distinct CDR3 sequences; roughly 14% are singletons. This clonotype was seen more than once but under ten times. Its antigen remains unknown. Trimming stripped 6 bases from V and 8 bases from J, with 17 bases between. The CDR3 is 15 residues long. Germline loops: CDR1 MNHEY, CDR2 SVGEGT. Blood dates from first hyperthyroidism diagnosis, before any ophthalmopathy symptoms. The authors took PBMCs from roughly 9.3 ml fresh peripheral blood. Findings and limits, study-wide: A model of 13 V-J pairs discriminated ophthalmopathy from stable hyperthyroidism. Within blood appeared most thyroid clonotypes that had expanded above 0.001.

The receptor's source is a woman aged 40 to 55 with Graves' hyperthyroidism that later progressed to Graves' ophthalmopathy. This sequence joins TRBV6-2 or TRBV6-3 and TRBJ1-6, with D perhaps matching TRBD1 (6 bases). Specimen: blood. CDR3 bases: TGTGCCAGCAGCCGGCCCCGACAGGCGGATTCACCCCTCCACTTT. Its protein is CASSRPRQADSPLHF.